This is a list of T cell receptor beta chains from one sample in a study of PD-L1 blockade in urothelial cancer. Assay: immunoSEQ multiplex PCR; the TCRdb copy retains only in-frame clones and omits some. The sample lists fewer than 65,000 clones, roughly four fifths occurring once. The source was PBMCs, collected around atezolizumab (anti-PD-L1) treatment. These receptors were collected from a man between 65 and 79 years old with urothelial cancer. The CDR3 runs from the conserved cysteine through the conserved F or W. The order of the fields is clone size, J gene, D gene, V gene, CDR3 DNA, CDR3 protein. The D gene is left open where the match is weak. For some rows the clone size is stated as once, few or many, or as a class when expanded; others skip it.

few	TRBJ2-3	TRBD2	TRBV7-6	TGTGCCAGCAGCTTAAGGACTAGCGGGGGGGATACGCAGTATTTT	CASSLRTSGGDTQYF
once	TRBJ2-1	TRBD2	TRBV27	TGTGCCAGCAGGACTAGCGGGAGGGCTTACAATGAACAGTTCTTC	CASRTSGRAYNEQFF
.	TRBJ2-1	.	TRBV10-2	TGCGCCAGCAGTGAGTCGCCTAGCGCGAGCTACAATGAGCAGTTCTTC	CASSESPSASYNEQFF
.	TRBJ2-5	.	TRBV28	TGTGCCAGCAGTAACAGGGTTCGGTCTACCCAGTACTTC	CASSNRVRSTQYF
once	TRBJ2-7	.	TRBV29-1	TGCAGGGGAAGAGGGCCTTTCTACGAGCAGTACTTC	CRGRGPFYEQYF
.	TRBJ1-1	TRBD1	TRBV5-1	TGCGCCAACCGAGGCCGAAACAGGGGACTGAACACTGAAGCTTTCTTT	CANRGRNRGLNTEAFF
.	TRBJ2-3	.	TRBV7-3	TGTGCCAGCAGCCCGATGGGGCTTAGTACAGATACGCAGTATTTT	CASSPMGLSTDTQYF
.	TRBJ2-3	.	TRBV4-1	TGCGCCAGCAGCCAAGATTTGAACAGGGCCCTGGGGGATACGCAGTATTTT	CASSQDLNRALGDTQYF
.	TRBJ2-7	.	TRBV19	TGTGCCAGTACGGGGGTTCTCTCCTACGAGCAGTACTTC	CASTGVLSYEQYF
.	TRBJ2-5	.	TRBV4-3	TGCGCCAGCAGCCAAGATCTCGGTAGCTCGGAGACCCAGTACTTC	CASSQDLGSSETQYF
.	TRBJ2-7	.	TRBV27	TGTGCCAGCAGAGCCACAGGACAATTAAGCGAGCAGTACTTC	CASRATGQLSEQYF
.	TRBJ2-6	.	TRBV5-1	TGCGCCAGCAGCTTGGCCCTAGGATCTGGGGCCAACGTCCTGACTTTC	CASSLALGSGANVLTF
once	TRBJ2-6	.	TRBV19	TGTGCCAGTAGTCAGGGGACCTCTCGGGCCAACGTCCTGACTTTC	CASSQGTSRANVLTF
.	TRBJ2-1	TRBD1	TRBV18	TGTGCCAGCTCCCTGACAGGGGGCGCCTACAATGAGCAGTTCTTC	CASSLTGGAYNEQFF
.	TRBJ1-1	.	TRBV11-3	TGTGCCAGCAGCTTAGTCGGGGGAGTGAACACTGAAGCTTTCTTT	CASSLVGGVNTEAFF
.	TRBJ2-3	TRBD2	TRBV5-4	TGTGCCAGCAGCCAACTAGCGGGAGGGCCCAATGGAGATACGCAGTATTTT	CASSQLAGGPNGDTQYF
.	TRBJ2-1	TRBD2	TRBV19	TGTGCCAGTAGTAACCAGCGGGGGCTAGAGCAGTTCTTC	CASSNQRGLEQFF
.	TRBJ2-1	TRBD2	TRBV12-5	TGTGCTAGTGGGCTTAGCGGGACTGAGCAGTTCTTC	CASGLSGTEQFF
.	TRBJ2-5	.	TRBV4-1	TGCGCCAGCAGCCAAGACCCGGCGAGGGCCCAGTACTTC	CASSQDPARAQYF
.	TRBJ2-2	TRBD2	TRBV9	TGTGCCAGCAGCCCACTAGCGGGAGCCGGGGAGCTGTTTTTT	CASSPLAGAGELFF
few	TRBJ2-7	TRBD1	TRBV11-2	TGTGCCAGCAGCTCTGGACAGGGAAAATACGAGCAGTACTTC	CASSSGQGKYEQYF
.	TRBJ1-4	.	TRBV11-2	TGTGCCAGCAGCCCCACCGGCGGTGCCCCATATCGACTGTTTTTT	CASSPTGGAPYRLFF
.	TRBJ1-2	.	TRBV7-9	TGTGCCAGCAGCTTGCACAGGGAAAACTATGGCTACACCTTC	CASSLHRENYGYTF
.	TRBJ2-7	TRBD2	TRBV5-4	TGTGCCAGCAACTCGATTCTAGCGGCCTCCTACGAGCAGTACTTC	CASNSILAASYEQYF
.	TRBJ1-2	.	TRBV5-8	TGTGCCAGCAGCCAGTATGGCTACACCTTC	CASSQYGYTF
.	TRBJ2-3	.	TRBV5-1	TGCGCCAGCAGCCAGGGACTTATCACAGATACGCAGTATTTT	CASSQGLITDTQYF
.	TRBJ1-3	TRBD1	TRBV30	TGTGCCTGGAGTACCCCTTTCGACAGGGTTACTTGGAACACCATATATTTT	CAWSTPFDRVTWNTIYF
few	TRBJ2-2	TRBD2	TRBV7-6	TGTGCCAGCAGCTCCTCCTCTAGCGGCACCACCGGGGAGCTGTTTTTT	CASSSSSSGTTGELFF
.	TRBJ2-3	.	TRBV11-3	TGTGCCAGCAGCTCGGAGTATACGCAGTATTTT	CASSSEYTQYF
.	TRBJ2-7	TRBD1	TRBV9	TGTGCCAGCAGCGCCCGGGACAGGGGACGACAATGGTTC	CASSARDRGRQWF
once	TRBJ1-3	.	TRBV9	TGTGCCAGCAGCGTCGGTGAGAGCTCTGGAAACACCATATATTTT	CASSVGESSGNTIYF
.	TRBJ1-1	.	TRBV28	TGTGCCAGCAGTTTAGGCCGGGAGACTGAAGCTTTCTTT	CASSLGRETEAFF
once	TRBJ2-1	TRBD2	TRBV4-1	TGCGCCAGCAGCCAAGTAGTAGCGGGAACCCAGAATGAGCAGTTCTTC	CASSQVVAGTQNEQFF
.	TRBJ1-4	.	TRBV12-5	TGTGCTAGTGGTCGGGAGGACACTGATCCAACTAATGAAAAACTGTTTTTT	CASGREDTDPTNEKLFF
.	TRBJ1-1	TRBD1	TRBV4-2	TGTGCCAGCAAAGCCGACAGGGGCACTGAAGCTTTCTTT	CASKADRGTEAFF
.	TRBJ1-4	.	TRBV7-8	TGTGCCAGCAGCCCTCTAACGACAGGCGACAATGAAAAACTGTTTTTT	CASSPLTTGDNEKLFF
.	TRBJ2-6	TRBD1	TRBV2	TGTGCCAGCAGTAAACCTGGACAGGGATTACTCGCTGGGGCCAACGTCCTGACTTTC	CASSKPGQGLLAGANVLTF
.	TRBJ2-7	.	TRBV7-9	TGTGCCAGCAGCTACCAAGGGGGTTCCTACGAGCAGTACTTC	CASSYQGGSYEQYF